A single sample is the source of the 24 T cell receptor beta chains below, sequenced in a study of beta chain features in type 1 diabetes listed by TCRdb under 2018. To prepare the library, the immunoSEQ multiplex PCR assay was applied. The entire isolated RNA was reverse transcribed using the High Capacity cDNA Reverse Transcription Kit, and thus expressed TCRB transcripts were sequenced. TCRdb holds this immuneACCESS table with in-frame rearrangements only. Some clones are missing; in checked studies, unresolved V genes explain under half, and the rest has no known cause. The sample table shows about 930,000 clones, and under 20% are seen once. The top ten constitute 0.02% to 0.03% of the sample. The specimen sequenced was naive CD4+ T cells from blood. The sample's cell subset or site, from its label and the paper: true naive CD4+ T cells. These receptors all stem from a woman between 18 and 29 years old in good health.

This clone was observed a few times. This CDR3 is CASSWTLNNEQFF. In DNA form, the CDR3 reads TGTGCCAGCAGCTGGACCCTAAACAATGAGCAGTTCTTC. The rearrangement uses TRBV7-8 and TRBJ2-1; D is uncertain. Germline V lookup: CDR1 SGHVS, CDR2 FQNEAQ. V dropped 4 bases and J dropped 5 bases, with 9 bases sitting between them. The CDR3 is 13 amino acids.

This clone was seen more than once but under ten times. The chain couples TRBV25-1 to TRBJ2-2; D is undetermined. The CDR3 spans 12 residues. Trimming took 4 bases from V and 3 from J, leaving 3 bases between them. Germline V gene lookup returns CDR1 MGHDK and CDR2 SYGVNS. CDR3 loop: CASSGDTGELFF. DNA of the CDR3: TGTGCCAGCAGTGGGGACACCGGGGAGCTGTTTTTT.

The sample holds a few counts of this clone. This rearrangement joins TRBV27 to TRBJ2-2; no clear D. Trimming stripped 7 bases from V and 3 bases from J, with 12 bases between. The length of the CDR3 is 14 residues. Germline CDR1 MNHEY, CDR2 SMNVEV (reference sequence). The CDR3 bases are TGTGCCAGCACCCCTGCCGCATACACCGGGGAGCTGTTTTTT. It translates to CASTPAAYTGELFF.

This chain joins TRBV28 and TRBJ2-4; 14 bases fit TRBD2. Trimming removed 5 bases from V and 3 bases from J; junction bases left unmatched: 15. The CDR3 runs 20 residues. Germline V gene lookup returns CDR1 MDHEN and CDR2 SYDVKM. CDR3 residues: CASSLLKTSGRAYGKNIQYF. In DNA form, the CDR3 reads TGTGCCAGCAGTCTGTTAAAGACTAGCGGGAGGGCCTATGGCAAAAACATTCAGTACTTC.

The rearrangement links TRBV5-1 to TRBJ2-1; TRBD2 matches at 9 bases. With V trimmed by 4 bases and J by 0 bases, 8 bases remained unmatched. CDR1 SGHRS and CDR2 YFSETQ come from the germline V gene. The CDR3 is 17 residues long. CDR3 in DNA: TGCGCCAGCAGCCCAGGGACTAGCCCAATCTCCTACAATGAGCAGTTCTTC. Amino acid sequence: CASSPGTSPISYNEQFF.

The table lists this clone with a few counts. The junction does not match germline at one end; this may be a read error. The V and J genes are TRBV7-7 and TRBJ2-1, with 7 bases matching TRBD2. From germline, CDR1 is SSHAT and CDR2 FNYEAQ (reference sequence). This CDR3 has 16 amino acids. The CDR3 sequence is CASSCIKREAYNEQFF. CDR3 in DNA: TGTGCTAGCAGCTGTATTAAGCGGGAAGCTTACAATGAGCAGTTCTTC.

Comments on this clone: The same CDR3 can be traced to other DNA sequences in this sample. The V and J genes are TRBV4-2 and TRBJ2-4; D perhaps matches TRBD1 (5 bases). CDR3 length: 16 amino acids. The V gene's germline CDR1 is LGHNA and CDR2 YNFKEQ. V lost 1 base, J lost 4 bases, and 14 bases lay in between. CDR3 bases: TGTGCCAGCAGCCAAGGTGGGCTCACAGGAAAAAACATTCAGTACTTC. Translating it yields CASSQGGLTGKNIQYF.

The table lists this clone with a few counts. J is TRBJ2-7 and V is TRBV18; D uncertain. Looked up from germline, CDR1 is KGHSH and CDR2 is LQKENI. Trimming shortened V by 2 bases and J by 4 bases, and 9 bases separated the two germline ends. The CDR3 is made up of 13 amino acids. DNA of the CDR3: TGTGCCAGCTCACCAAGCTTATTTTACGAGCAGTACTTC. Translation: CASSPSLFYEQYF.

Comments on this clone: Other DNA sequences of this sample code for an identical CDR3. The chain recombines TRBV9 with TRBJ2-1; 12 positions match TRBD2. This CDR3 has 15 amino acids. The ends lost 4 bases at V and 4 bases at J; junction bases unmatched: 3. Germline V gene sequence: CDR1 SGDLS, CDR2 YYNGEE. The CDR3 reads CASSSTSGGYNEQFF. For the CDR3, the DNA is TGTGCCAGCAGCTCAACTAGCGGGGGGTACAATGAGCAGTTCTTC.

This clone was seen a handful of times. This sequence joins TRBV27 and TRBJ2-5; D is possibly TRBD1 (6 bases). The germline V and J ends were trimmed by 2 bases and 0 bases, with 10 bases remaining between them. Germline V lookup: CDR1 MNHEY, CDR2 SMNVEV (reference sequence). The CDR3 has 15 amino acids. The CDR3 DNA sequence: TGTGCCAGCAGTTTACGGGACACGAACCAAGAGACCCAGTACTTC. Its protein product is CASSLRDTNQETQYF.

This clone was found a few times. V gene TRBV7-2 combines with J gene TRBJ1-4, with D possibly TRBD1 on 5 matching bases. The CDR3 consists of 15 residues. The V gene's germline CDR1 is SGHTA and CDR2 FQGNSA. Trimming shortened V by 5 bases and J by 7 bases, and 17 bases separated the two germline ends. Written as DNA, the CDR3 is TGTGCCAGCAGCCAGGGAGGGACGGAAGGTGAAAAACTGTTTTTT. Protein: CASSQGGTEGEKLFF.

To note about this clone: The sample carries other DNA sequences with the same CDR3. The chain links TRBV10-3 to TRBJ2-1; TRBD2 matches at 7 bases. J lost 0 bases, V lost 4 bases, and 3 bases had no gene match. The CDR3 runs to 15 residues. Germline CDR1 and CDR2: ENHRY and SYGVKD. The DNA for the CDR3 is TGTGCCATCAGTGTAGGCGGGGGCTCCTACAATGAGCAGTTCTTC. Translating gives CAISVGGGSYNEQFF.

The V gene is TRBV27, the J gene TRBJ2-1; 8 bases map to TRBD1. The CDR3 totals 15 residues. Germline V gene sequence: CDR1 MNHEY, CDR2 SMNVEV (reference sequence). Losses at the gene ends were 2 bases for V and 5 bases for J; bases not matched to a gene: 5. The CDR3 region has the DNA TGTGCCAGCAGTTTACCTGGGACAGGTAACAATGAGCAGTTCTTC. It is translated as CASSLPGTGNNEQFF.

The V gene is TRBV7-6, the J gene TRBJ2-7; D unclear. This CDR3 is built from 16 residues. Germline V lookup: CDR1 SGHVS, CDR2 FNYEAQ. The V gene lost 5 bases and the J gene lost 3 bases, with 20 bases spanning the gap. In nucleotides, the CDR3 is TGTGCCAGCAGCATTTACTCAAGCCCGGACCTCTACGAGCAGTACTTC. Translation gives CASSIYSSPDLYEQYF.

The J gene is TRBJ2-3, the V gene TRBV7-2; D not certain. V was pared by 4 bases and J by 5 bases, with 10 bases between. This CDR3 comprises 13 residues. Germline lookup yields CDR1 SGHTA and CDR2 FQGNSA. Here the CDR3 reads CASSYFLEDTQYF. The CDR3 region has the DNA TGTGCCAGCAGCTATTTTCTCGAAGATACGCAGTATTTT. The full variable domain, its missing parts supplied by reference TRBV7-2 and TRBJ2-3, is GAGVSQSPSNKVTEKGKDVELRCDPISGHTALYWYRQSLGQGLEFLIYFQGNSAPDKSGLPSDRFSAERTGGSVSTLTIQRTQQEDSAVYLCASSYFLEDTQYFGPGTRLTVL.

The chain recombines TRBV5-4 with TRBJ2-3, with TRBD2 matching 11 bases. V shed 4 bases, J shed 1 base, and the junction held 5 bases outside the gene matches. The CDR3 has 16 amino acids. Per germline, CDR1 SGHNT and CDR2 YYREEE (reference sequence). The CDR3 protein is CASSPGTSGRTDTQYF. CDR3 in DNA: TGTGCCAGCAGCCCCGGGACTAGCGGCCGCACAGATACGCAGTATTTT.

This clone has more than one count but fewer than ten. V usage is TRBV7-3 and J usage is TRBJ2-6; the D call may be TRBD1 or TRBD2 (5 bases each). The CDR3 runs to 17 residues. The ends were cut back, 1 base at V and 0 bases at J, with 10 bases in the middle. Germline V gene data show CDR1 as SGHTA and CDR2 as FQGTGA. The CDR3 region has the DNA TGTGCCAGCAGCTTAATGGGACCGAGCTCTGGGGCCAACGTCCTGACTTTC. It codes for CASSLMGPSSGANVLTF.

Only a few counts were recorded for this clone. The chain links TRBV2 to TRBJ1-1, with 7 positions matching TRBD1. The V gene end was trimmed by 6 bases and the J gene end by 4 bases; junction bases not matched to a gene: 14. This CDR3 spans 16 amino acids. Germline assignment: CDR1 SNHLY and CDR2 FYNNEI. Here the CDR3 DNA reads TGTGCCAGCAGCGAATTTACGACAGGGAGCGGCACTGAAGCTTTCTTT. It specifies CASSEFTTGSGTEAFF.

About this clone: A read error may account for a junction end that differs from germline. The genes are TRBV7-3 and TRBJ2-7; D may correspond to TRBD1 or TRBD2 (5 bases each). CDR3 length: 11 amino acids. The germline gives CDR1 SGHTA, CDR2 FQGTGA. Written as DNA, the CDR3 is TGTGCCAGCAGCATTCCGGGACCGCATGACTTC. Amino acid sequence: CASSIPGPHDF.

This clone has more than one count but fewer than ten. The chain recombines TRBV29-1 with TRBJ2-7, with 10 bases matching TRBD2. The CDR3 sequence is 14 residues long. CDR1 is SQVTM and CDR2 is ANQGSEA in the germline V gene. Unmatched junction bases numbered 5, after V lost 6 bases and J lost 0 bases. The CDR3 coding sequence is TGCAGCGTGATAGGACTAGCGGACTCCTACGAGCAGTACTTC. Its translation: CSVIGLADSYEQYF.

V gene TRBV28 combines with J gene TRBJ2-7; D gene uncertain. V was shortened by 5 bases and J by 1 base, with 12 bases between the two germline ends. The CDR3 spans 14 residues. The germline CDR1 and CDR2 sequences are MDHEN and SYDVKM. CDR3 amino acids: CASSRNSGSYEQYF. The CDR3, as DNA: TGTGCCAGCAGTCGTAACAGTGGATCCTACGAGCAGTACTTC.

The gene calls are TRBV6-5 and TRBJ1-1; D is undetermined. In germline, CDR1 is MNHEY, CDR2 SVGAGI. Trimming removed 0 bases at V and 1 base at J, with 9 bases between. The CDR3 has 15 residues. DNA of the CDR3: TGTGCCAGCAGTTACTCTGTTAATCAGAACACTGAAGCTTTCTTT. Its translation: CASSYSVNQNTEAFF.

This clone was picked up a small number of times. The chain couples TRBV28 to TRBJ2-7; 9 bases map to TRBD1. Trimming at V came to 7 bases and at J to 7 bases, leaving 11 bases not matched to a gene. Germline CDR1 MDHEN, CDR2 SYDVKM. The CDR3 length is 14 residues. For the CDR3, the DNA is TGTGCCAGCACCCCTCTGGACAGGGGTAATGAGCAGTACTTC. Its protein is CASTPLDRGNEQYF.

The CDR3 sequence: CASRGQGLSYEQYF. CDR3 nucleotides: TGTGCCAGCAGGGGACAGGGGCTCTCCTACGAGCAGTACTTC. The chain employs TRBV28 and TRBJ2-7; 10 bases are a match to TRBD1. This CDR3 is built from 14 residues. Germline V gives CDR1 MDHEN, CDR2 SYDVKM. J was trimmed by 0 bases and V by 6 bases; bases with no gene match: 2.